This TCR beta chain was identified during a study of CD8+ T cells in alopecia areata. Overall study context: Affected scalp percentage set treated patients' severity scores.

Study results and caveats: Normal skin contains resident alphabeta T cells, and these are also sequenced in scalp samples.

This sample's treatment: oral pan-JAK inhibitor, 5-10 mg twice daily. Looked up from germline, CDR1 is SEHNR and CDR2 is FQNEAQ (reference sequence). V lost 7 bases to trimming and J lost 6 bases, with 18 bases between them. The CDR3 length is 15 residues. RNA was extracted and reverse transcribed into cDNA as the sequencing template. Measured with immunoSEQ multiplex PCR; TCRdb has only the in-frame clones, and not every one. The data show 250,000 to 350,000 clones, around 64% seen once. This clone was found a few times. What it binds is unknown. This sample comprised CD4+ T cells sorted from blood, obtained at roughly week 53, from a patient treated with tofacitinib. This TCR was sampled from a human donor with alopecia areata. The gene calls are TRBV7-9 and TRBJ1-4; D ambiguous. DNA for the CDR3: TGTGCCAGCACCCCTTCCCGGAGACTGGATGAAAAACTGTTTTTT. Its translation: CASTPSRRLDEKLFF.